The present entry profiles one TCR beta chain with its context. This sample is drawn from a study of immune characterization of retroperitoneal liposarcoma. TCRdb re-derived calls from the PCR reads in MiXCR, one entry per CDR3 protein. The data contain some 9,300 distinct CDR3 sequences, 37% of them singletons. Germline V CDR1 and CDR2: MNHEY, SMNVEV (reference sequence). The CDR3 extends over 15 amino acids. V trimming: 7 bases; J trimming: 8 bases; junction bases outside the gene matches: 12. Sequenced material: tumor tissue. This clonotype originated in a male donor with retroperitoneal liposarcoma. The chain couples TRBV27 to TRBJ2-1, with 9 bases lining up with TRBD2. The CDR3 sequence is CASNPLDSGRYEQFF. CDR3 in DNA: TGTGCCAGCAATCCCCTGGATAGCGGGAGATATGAGCAGTTCTTC.